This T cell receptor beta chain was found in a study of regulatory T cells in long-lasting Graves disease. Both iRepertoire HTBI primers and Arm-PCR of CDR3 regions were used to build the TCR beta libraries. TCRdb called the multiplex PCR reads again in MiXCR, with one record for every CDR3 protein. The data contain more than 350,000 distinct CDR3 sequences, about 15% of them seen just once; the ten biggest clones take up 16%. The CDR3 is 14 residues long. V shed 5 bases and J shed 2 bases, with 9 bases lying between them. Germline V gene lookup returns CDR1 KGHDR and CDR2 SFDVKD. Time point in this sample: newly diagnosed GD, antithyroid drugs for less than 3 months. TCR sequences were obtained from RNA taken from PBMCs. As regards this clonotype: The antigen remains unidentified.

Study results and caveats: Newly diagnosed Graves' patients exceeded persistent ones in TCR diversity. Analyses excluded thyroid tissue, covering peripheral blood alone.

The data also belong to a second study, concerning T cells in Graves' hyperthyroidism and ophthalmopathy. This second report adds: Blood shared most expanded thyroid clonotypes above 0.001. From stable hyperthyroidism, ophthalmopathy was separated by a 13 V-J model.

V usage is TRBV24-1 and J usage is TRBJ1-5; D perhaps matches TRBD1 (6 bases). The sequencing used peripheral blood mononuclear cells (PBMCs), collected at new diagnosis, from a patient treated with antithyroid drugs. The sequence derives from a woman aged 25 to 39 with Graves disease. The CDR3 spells CATSGEGGNQPQHF. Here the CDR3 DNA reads TGTGCCACCAGTGGGGAGGGGGGCAATCAGCCCCAGCATTTT.